Sequencing of this T cell receptor beta chain was carried out in a study of control samples from healthy donors and cancer patients. Method: immunoSEQ multiplex PCR; TCRdb's copy keeps in-frame clones and lacks some. The repertoire has roughly 130,000 clones, less than 95% of them found once; the top ten carry around 3.6%. This clone appeared a single time. Trimming removed 0 bases at V and 6 bases at J, with 6 bases between. CDR1 SGHRS and CDR2 YFSETQ come from the germline V gene. The CDR3 runs to 13 residues. The sequenced sample consisted of blood. The chain joins TRBV5-1 to TRBJ2-2; no reliable D call. This clonotype originated in a man under 40 in good health. The chain's CDR3 is CASSLGAAGELFF. The CDR3 DNA is TGCGCCAGCAGCTTGGGGGCAGCCGGGGAGCTGTTTTTT. The complete variable domain, with remaining parts taken from reference TRBV5-1 and TRBJ2-2, reads KAGVTQTPRYLIKTRGQQVTLSCSPISGHRSVSWYQQTPGQGLQFLFEYFSETQRNKGNFPGRFSGRQFSNSRSEMNVSTLELGDSALYLCASSLGAAGELFFGEGSRLTVL.